This T cell receptor beta chain was profiled in a study of Ad26.COV2.S vaccination and SARS-CoV-2 variants. The table came from immunoSEQ multiplex PCR; TCRdb's copy has only in-frame clones and leaves some out. The repertoire consists of about 350,000 clones, with 70% to 90% occurring once and the leading ten covering roughly 3.5%. The CDR3 runs to 15 residues. CDR1 and CDR2 (germline): SEHNR, FQNEAQ (reference sequence). V lost 1 base, J lost 7 bases, and 4 bases stayed unmatched. Study observations and caveats: Substantial breadth in spike-specific CD8+ and CD4+ T cell responses was reportedly seen after vaccination. People given the vaccine had a wider spike-specific TCR breadth than placebo recipients did.

Treatment defined: 15 to 20 received Ad26.COV2.S at low or high dose, single or two shots; several received placebo; per-sample allocation not given. Day 63 after the first injection of vaccine or placebo was the sampling time. An adult aged 18-55 years in Boston served as the donor. An Ad26 vector was used to express Wuhan-strain SARS-CoV-2 spike as the vaccine. On this clone: Its matching antigen is unknown.

The source was peripheral blood, collected in a trial of Ad26.COV2.S vaccine versus placebo. This chain uses TRBV7-9 with TRBJ1-4; TRBD1 agrees at 9 bases. The source of this sequence is a person between 18 and 65 years old who received the Ad26.COV2.S COVID-19 vaccine or a placebo. This chain's CDR3 is CASSLGGQGSEKLFF. The CDR3 DNA reads TGTGCCAGCAGCTTAGGAGGACAGGGGAGTGAAAAACTGTTTTTT.